One and the same sample provided the 25 T cell receptor beta chains below, sequenced in a study of molecular identifiers for immune sequencing clone quantification. One entry per CDR3 protein results from TCRdb running MiXCR on the PCR reads. The sample yields fewer than 350,000 distinct CDR3 sequences, about 20% seen once. Material for sequencing was naive CD8+ T cells from blood, with Jurkat cell RNA spiked in. Documented subset: FACS-sorted CD8+CD4-CCR7+CD45RA+ naive T cells. All receptors come from a human donor in good health. Some libraries in this study had Jurkat cell RNA spiked in.

A few counts support this clonotype. This chain connects TRBV20-1 to TRBJ2-3, with 9 positions matching TRBD2. Per germline, CDR1 DFQATT and CDR2 SNEGSKA (reference sequence). This CDR3 spans 16 amino acids. The trim removed 6 bases at V and 4 bases at J, leaving 14 bases unmatched. CDR3 sequence: CSAEPLGRGGADTQYF. CDR3 coding DNA: TGCAGTGCGGAGCCTCTAGGGCGGGGGGGCGCAGATACGCAGTATTTT.

This clonotype came up many times. CDR3 DNA sequence: TGTGCCAGCTCGTTTAGCGGGAGACCCTACGAGCAGTACTTC. Amino acids: CASSFSGRPYEQYF. The V gene is TRBV12-3 or TRBV12-4, the J gene TRBJ2-7; 9 nucleotides align to TRBD2. Germline trimming cut 8 bases from V and 2 bases from J; bases unmatched to any gene: 7. CDR3 length: 14 amino acids.

In its sample, this clonotype was seen a few times. The rearrangement uses TRBV6-1 and TRBJ2-1; TRBD2 aligns across 10 bases. The CDR3 runs to 15 residues. Germline CDR1 MNHNS, CDR2 SASEGT. Trimming removed 2 bases from V and 6 bases from J; junction bases left unmatched: 4. CDR3 region: CASSEPGLAFNEQFF. The CDR3 bases are TGTGCCAGCAGTGAACCGGGACTAGCGTTCAATGAGCAGTTCTTC.

To note about this clonotype: A read error may produce the germline difference seen at one junction end. The rearrangement links TRBV7-6 to TRBJ2-7; D is uncertain. The CDR3 runs to 13 residues. CDR1 is SGHVS, CDR2 FNYEAQ, per germline. The CDR3 loop is CASSLGDSYEQCF. DNA of the CDR3: TGTGCCAGCAGCTTAGGCGACTCCTACGAGCAGTGCTTC.

This clonotype was recorded at least ten times. This chain uses TRBV28 with TRBJ2-5; no clear D. Trimming took 6 bases from V and 1 from J, leaving 9 bases between them. In germline, CDR1 is MDHEN, CDR2 SYDVKM. The CDR3 contains 13 residues. CDR3 in amino acids: CASSPNLQETQYF. The CDR3 DNA is TGTGCCAGCAGCCCTAATCTCCAAGAGACCCAGTACTTC.

This clonotype came up many times. The rearrangement joins TRBV4-1 to TRBJ2-7, with 8 bases identical to TRBD2. CDR3 length equals 12 residues. Germline V gives CDR1 MGHRA, CDR2 YSYEKL. Trimming cost V 3 bases and J 6 bases; bases outside gene matches: 1. The CDR3 bases are TGCGCCAGCAGCCACGGGACTAGCGAGCAGTACTTC. Its translation: CASSHGTSEQYF.

A remark on this clonotype: At one end the junction does not follow the germline gene, possibly because of a read error. V gene TRBV12-3 or TRBV12-4 combines with J gene TRBJ1-4; 9 positions agree with TRBD1. The CDR3 covers 16 residues. This CDR3 is CASSDRTGVTNEKLLF. DNA for the CDR3: TGTGCCAGCAGCGATAGGACAGGGGTAACTAATGAAAAACTGCTTTTT.

This clonotype was observed at least ten times. This sequence joins TRBV11-2 and TRBJ2-4, with D possibly matching TRBD2 (5 bases). This CDR3 is built from 14 residues. V lost 1 base to trimming and J lost 6 bases, with 10 bases between them. CDR1 and CDR2 (germline): SGHAT, FQNNGV. CDR3 in DNA: TGTGCCAGCAGCTTAGGAGGGCCTTTAAACATTCAGTACTTC. Translating it yields CASSLGGPLNIQYF.

This clonotype came up a few times. The chain links TRBV30 to TRBJ2-7, with D perhaps assigned TRBD1 or TRBD2 (5 bases each). This CDR3 is built from 20 residues. CDR1 is GTSNPN and CDR2 is SVGIG in the germline V gene (reference sequence). Trimming took off 2 bases at V and 2 bases at J, with 31 bases between the two ends. CDR3 coding DNA: TGTGCCTGGAGTCGACTCCTCGGGTCCCCGGGACGGCAGCCCACCTACGAGCAGTACTTC. It specifies CAWSRLLGSPGRQPTYEQYF.

The table lists this clonotype with many counts. J is TRBJ2-5 and V is TRBV11-2; 13 nucleotides align to TRBD2. Germline V gene data show CDR1 as SGHAT and CDR2 as FQNNGV. This CDR3 has 20 residues. The V gene end was trimmed by 3 bases and the J gene end by 4 bases; junction bases not matched to a gene: 17. The CDR3 DNA sequence: TGTGCCAGCAGCTTCGGACTAGCGGGAGCTAAAGAGGACTTAGGAGAGACCCAGTACTTC. Protein: CASSFGLAGAKEDLGETQYF.

This clonotype was recorded a few times. The rearrangement joins TRBV13 to TRBJ2-1, with D possibly matching TRBD2 (5 bases). V was pared by 0 bases and J by 0 bases, with 12 bases between. The CDR3 length is 17 residues. The germline V gene encodes CDR1 PRHDT and CDR2 FYEKMQ (reference sequence). The CDR3 DNA follows: TGTGCCAGCAGCTTAGGGGGCGGGCTGAGCTCCTACAATGAGCAGTTCTTC. Its translation: CASSLGGGLSSYNEQFF.

The gene calls are TRBV20-1 and TRBJ2-7; no firm D call. This CDR3 has 14 amino acids. V was clipped by 3 bases and J by 0 bases, with 12 bases between them. Germline V gives CDR1 DFQATT, CDR2 SNEGSKA (reference sequence). The CDR3 DNA follows: TGCAGTGCTAGCAACTCCCGGAGCTCCTACGAGCAGTACTTC. Residues: CSASNSRSSYEQYF.

This clonotype showed up just a few times. This chain connects TRBV4-3 to TRBJ2-5; possible D gene TRBD2, 6 bases. Trimming stripped 2 bases from V and 0 bases from J, with 16 bases between. Per the germline V gene, CDR1 is LGHNA and CDR2 is YSLEER. CDR3 size: 17 residues. The CDR3, as DNA: TGCGCCAGCAGCCAAAACGTGCCGGGAGCGTACCAAGAGACCCAGTACTTC. Translated, it gives CASSQNVPGAYQETQYF.

Regarding this clonotype: Possible read error: a much larger clone is one base away. The chain recombines TRBV11-2 with TRBJ2-5, with 8 bases identical to TRBD2. The CDR3 spans 16 residues. Germline V lookup: CDR1 SGHAT, CDR2 FQNNGV. CDR3 DNA: TGTGCCAGCAGCCCCGGGGAGCGGGGGTTCCAAGAGGCCCAGTACTTC. Its protein product is CASSPGERGFQEAQYF.

This clonotype was observed many times. The chain carries TRBV12-3 or TRBV12-4 and TRBJ2-1; D is possibly TRBD1 (6 bases). This CDR3 spans 14 amino acids. V was cut by 4 bases and J by 6 bases, with 13 bases left in between. The CDR3 sequence is CASSSGVLGNEQFF. Written as DNA, the CDR3 is TGTGCCAGCAGTTCAGGGGTCCTGGGCAATGAGCAGTTCTTC.

This clonotype was detected ten times or more. V gene TRBV7-2 combines with J gene TRBJ2-1; D unresolved. The V end lost 1 base, the J end lost 6 bases, and 4 bases lay between the germline ends. Germline V gene lookup returns CDR1 SGHTA and CDR2 FQGNSA. The CDR3 is 12 residues long. The CDR3, as DNA: TGTGCCAGCAGCTTAGTCTCCAATGAGCAGTTCTTC. Protein sequence: CASSLVSNEQFF.

The gene calls are TRBV11-3 and TRBJ2-1; 8 nucleotides align to TRBD2. Germline assignment: CDR1 SGHNT and CDR2 YENEEA. After removal of 4 bases from V and 4 bases from J, the junction contained 24 bases not matched to a gene. This CDR3 comprises 21 residues. The CDR3 spells CASSSPHAGGTKPPAYNEQFF. The DNA of the CDR3 is TGTGCCAGCAGCTCACCCCACGCGGGAGGTACGAAACCGCCTGCTTACAATGAGCAGTTCTTC.

The genes are TRBV6-2 or TRBV6-3 and TRBJ1-5; unclear D gene. The germline V and J ends were trimmed by 2 bases and 2 bases, with 10 bases remaining between them. The CDR3 is made up of 15 amino acids. Germline CDR1 MNHEY, CDR2 SVGEGT. Here the CDR3 reads CASSYEPRGNQPQHF. CDR3 DNA: TGTGCCAGCAGTTACGAACCTCGGGGCAATCAGCCCCAGCATTTT.

This clonotype was recorded at least ten times. The chain uses TRBV9 and TRBJ1-1; the match to TRBD1 covers 8 bases. Germline V lookup: CDR1 SGDLS, CDR2 YYNGEE. The V segment lost 0 bases and the J segment 2 bases; nucleotides outside the gene matches: 12. CDR3 length: 18 residues. The CDR3 loop reads CASSVGPGGASANTEAFF. The CDR3, as DNA: TGTGCCAGCAGCGTAGGCCCAGGGGGCGCCTCTGCTAACACTGAAGCTTTCTTT.

At least ten counts were recorded for this clonotype. The chain has TRBV9 and TRBJ2-3, with 8 bases lining up with TRBD2. This CDR3 is 14 amino acids long. Looked up from germline, CDR1 is SGDLS and CDR2 is YYNGEE. The V gene end was trimmed by 5 bases and the J gene end by 9 bases; junction bases not matched to a gene: 11. CDR3: CASSVTSELGTQYF. The CDR3 bases are TGTGCCAGCAGTGTGACTAGCGAACTTGGGACGCAGTATTTT.

This clonotype has a count of ten or more. This chain connects TRBV12-5 to TRBJ1-1; D is unresolved. Germline assignment: CDR1 LGHNT and CDR2 FRNRAP. Trimming cost V 1 base and J 5 bases, with 14 bases left between them. The CDR3 spans 15 residues. The CDR3 DNA is TGTGCTAGTGGTTTGGAAGTACTCTGGGGAACTGAAGCTTTCTTT. Encoded protein: CASGLEVLWGTEAFF.

Comments on this clonotype: Just one base apart from a much larger clone, this may be a read error. The rearrangement joins TRBV12-3 or TRBV12-4 to TRBJ2-7, with TRBD1 identical over 7 bases. This CDR3 comprises 17 residues. Trimming cost V 6 bases and J 1 base; bases outside gene matches: 15. The CDR3 protein is CASSLDFPGTESYEQYF. DNA of the CDR3: TGTGCCAGCAGCCTAGACTTCCCCGGGACAGAGTCCTACGAGCAGTACTTC.

This rearrangement joins TRBV4-1 to TRBJ2-7; TRBD1 matches at 7 bases. CDR1 and CDR2 (germline): MGHRA, YSYEKL. The CDR3 has 15 amino acids. Germline trimming cut 1 base from V and 2 bases from J; bases unmatched to any gene: 5. The CDR3 sequence: CASSQGRDSPYEQYF. The CDR3 DNA sequence: TGCGCCAGCAGCCAAGGTCGGGACAGTCCCTACGAGCAGTACTTC.

This clonotype has ten or more counts. One junction end does not reproduce the germline sequence, and a read error may be involved. The chain couples TRBV5-1 to TRBJ1-1; the match to TRBD1 covers 7 bases. The germline gives CDR1 SGHRS, CDR2 YFSETQ. This CDR3 region has 13 residues. The CDR3 DNA is TGCGCCAGCAGATTGGCAGGGGGCACTGAAGCTTTCTTT. It specifies CASRLAGGTEAFF.

For this clonotype: This may be a read error: a much more frequent sequence differs by one nucleotide. The rearrangement joins TRBV6-2 or TRBV6-3 to TRBJ2-5, with no clear D. The CDR3 sequence is 12 residues long. Germline-derived CDR1 and CDR2 are MNHEY and SVGEGT. The CDR3 nucleotides read TGTGTCAGCAGAGTAGACCAAGAGACCCAGTACTTC. As protein: CVSRVDQETQYF.